These T cell receptor beta chains were read from a single sample in a study of blood T cells in healthy people across ages. TCRdb recomputed calls from the 5' RACE reads with MiXCR, one row per CDR3 protein. The table includes about 570,000 distinct CDR3 sequences, 25% to 30% detected once. The specimen sequenced was blood. The receptors derive from a woman between 65 and 79 years old in good health. Each CDR3 is given with its conserved first and last residue. Fields, in order: D gene, J gene, clone size, V gene, CDR3 protein, CDR3 DNA. The D gene is left open where the match is weak. Size is omitted from some rows. Given values are once, few, many or a class for expanded clones.

- | TRBJ1-4 | - | TRBV2 | CASSGGDSGLF | TGTGCCAGCAGTGGCGGCGACAGTGGGCTTTTT
TRBD2 | TRBJ2-7 | - | TRBV9 | CASSPPGLAGSYEQYF | TGTGCCAGCAGCCCACCTGGACTAGCGGGCTCGTACGAGCAGTACTTC
TRBD1 | TRBJ1-1 | - | TRBV3-1 | CASSPTFPGTVNTEAFF | TGTGCCAGCAGTCCAACTTTTCCCGGGACAGTGAACACTGAAGCTTTCTTT
TRBD2 | TRBJ2-3 | few | TRBV5-1 | CASSLTAGDTDTQYF | TGCGCCAGCAGCTTAACAGCGGGGGATACAGATACGCAGTATTTT
- | TRBJ2-7 | few | TRBV3-1 | CASSQNWQTSYEQYF | TGTGCCAGCAGCCAGAATTGGCAGACCTCCTACGAGCAGTACTTC
- | TRBJ1-1 | - | TRBV30 | CAWSFPGSRPTEAFF | TGTGCCTGGAGTTTTCCGGGGAGCAGGCCCACTGAAGCTTTCTTT
- | TRBJ2-5 | once | TRBV19 | CASTTRDKETQYF | TGTGCCAGTACTACCCGGGACAAAGAGACCCAGTACTTC
- | TRBJ1-1 | - | TRBV4-3 | CASSTREGQEAFF | TGCGCCAGCAGCACCCGTGAGGGGCAGGAAGCTTTCTTT
TRBD2 | TRBJ2-7 | - | TRBV7-8 | CASSGGVVPYEQYF | TGTGCCAGCAGTGGGGGGGTCGTACCCTACGAGCAGTACTTC
- | TRBJ1-3 | few | TRBV3-1 | CASSQSQSGNTIYF | TGTGCCAGCAGCCAAAGTCAATCTGGAAACACCATATATTTT
TRBD2 | TRBJ2-1 | - | TRBV12-3/TRBV12-4 | CASRSTSGGANEQFF | TGTGCCAGCAGGTCGACTAGCGGGGGGGCCAATGAGCAGTTCTTC
TRBD2 | TRBJ2-3 | few | TRBV9 | CASNEGLAGSTDTQYF | TGTGCCAGCAACGAGGGACTAGCGGGGAGCACAGATACGCAGTATTTT
- | TRBJ2-3 | - | TRBV25-1 | CASSLGWQSTDTQYF | TGTGCCAGCAGTCTAGGGTGGCAGAGCACAGATACGCAGTATTTT
- | TRBJ2-7 | many | TRBV4-1 | CASSPSQGGGYEQYF | TGCGCCAGCAGCCCGTCACAGGGTGGAGGGTACGAGCAGTACTTC
TRBD2 | TRBJ2-5 | - | TRBV6-5 | CASRRGLAGETQYF | TGTGCCAGCAGACGGGGACTAGCTGGGGAGACCCAGTACTTC
- | TRBJ2-5 | few | TRBV29-1 | CSVDSGDQETQYF | TGCAGCGTTGATTCAGGGGACCAAGAGACCCAGTACTTC
TRBD1 | TRBJ1-1 | - | TRBV7-2 | CASSPHRGKNIEAFF | TGTGCCAGCAGCCCCCACAGGGGAAAGAACATTGAAGCTTTCTTT
- | TRBJ2-1 | - | TRBV10-3 | CAISDRQLNEQFF | TGTGCCATCAGTGACCGACAGCTCAATGAGCAGTTCTTC
TRBD1 | TRBJ1-3 | - | TRBV20-1 | CSARAQGGHTIYF | TGCAGTGCTAGAGCCCAGGGGGGTCACACCATATATTTT
TRBD1 | TRBJ1-4 | - | TRBV20-1 | CSAHAQGARGEKLFF | TGCAGTGCCCACGCTCAGGGGGCGCGGGGTGAAAAACTGTTTTTT
- | TRBJ2-5 | few | TRBV5-1 | CASSKSIQGGWFF | TGCGCCAGCAGCAAAAGTATACAGGGGGGGTGGTTCTTC
TRBD2 | TRBJ2-1 | - | TRBV7-9 | CASSPQTSGVGEQFF | TGTGCCAGCAGCCCCCAGACTAGCGGGGTCGGAGAGCAGTTCTTC
- | TRBJ2-1 | few | TRBV18 | CASSSTMNEQFF | TGTGCCAGCTCATCGACGATGAATGAGCAGTTCTTC
TRBD1 | TRBJ1-5 | - | TRBV27 | CASSSRQGAGNQPQHF | TGTGCCAGCAGTTCCCGCCAGGGGGCAGGCAATCAGCCCCAGCATTTT
TRBD2 | TRBJ2-1 | - | TRBV5-1 | CASSLNPTIAGAPYNEQFF | TGCGCCAGCAGCTTGAATCCAACCATAGCGGGGGCGCCCTACAATGAGCAGTTCTTC
TRBD2 | TRBJ2-5 | few | TRBV11-3 | CASSFGRLAAGQETQYF | TGTGCCAGCAGCTTTGGCCGACTAGCGGCAGGGCAAGAGACCCAGTACTTC
TRBD1 | TRBJ1-5 | - | TRBV6-2/TRBV6-3 | CASSPLGQGPQPQHF | TGTGCCAGCAGTCCCCTAGGACAGGGACCACAGCCCCAGCATTTT
TRBD1 | TRBJ2-2 | - | TRBV6-1 | CASSRPWTGAGATGELFF | TGTGCCAGCAGTCGACCATGGACAGGGGCGGGTGCCACCGGGGAGCTGTTTTTT
TRBD2 | TRBJ2-5 | - | TRBV24-1 | CATSDQKRGGLETQYF | TGTGCCACCAGTGATCAGAAACGGGGGGGCCTGGAGACCCAGTACTTC
- | TRBJ1-3 | - | TRBV3-1 | CASSQDESNRNTIYF | TGTGCCAGCAGCCAAGATGAGAGCAATCGAAACACCATATATTTT
- | TRBJ2-7 | - | TRBV28 | CASSLGPLREQYF | TGTGCCAGCAGTTTAGGACCACTCCGCGAGCAGTACTTC
- | TRBJ2-7 | many | TRBV12-3/TRBV12-4 | CASSLVSSIPSYEQYF | TGTGCCAGCAGTTTAGTATCTAGCATCCCCTCCTACGAGCAGTACTTC
TRBD1 | TRBJ1-4 | - | TRBV20-1 | CSAPDRGNDEKLFF | TGCAGTGCGCCTGACAGGGGGAACGACGAAAAACTGTTTTTT
TRBD2 | TRBJ2-1 | few | TRBV12-3/TRBV12-4 | CASSPRRPSGGVRGYYNEQFF | TGTGCCAGCAGCCCCCGCCGGCCTAGCGGGGGGGTCAGAGGGTACTACAATGAGCAGTTCTTC
- | TRBJ2-1 | few | TRBV27 | CASSWAGNDEQFF | TGTGCCAGCAGTTGGGCCGGTAACGATGAGCAGTTCTTC
- | TRBJ2-3 | - | TRBV5-1 | CASSLDHKGSPDTQYF | TGCGCCAGCAGCTTGGACCACAAAGGAAGCCCAGATACGCAGTATTTT
TRBD2 | TRBJ2-1 | - | TRBV12-3/TRBV12-4 | CASSFVAGGHPREQFF | TGTGCCAGCAGTTTTGTAGCGGGGGGCCACCCACGTGAGCAGTTCTTC
- | TRBJ1-1 | - | TRBV24-1 | CAQVEESTEAFF | TGTGCCCAGGTCGAGGAGAGCACTGAAGCTTTCTTT
- | TRBJ2-4 | few | TRBV20-1 | CSAGGVAKNIQYF | TGCAGTGCCGGTGGGGTGGCCAAAAACATTCAGTACTTC
- | TRBJ1-2 | few | TRBV20-1 | CSAVNTREGYTF | TGCAGTGCCGTCAACACTCGGGAGGGCTACACCTTC